This T cell receptor beta chain came from a study of T cells in Graves' hyperthyroidism and ophthalmopathy. Researchers took RNA transcripts and amplified the TCR beta CDR3 regions from them. The TCR CDR3 was amplified in a first-round RT-PCR using the HTBI primer set. One entry per CDR3 protein, called by TCRdb with MiXCR from the multiplex PCR reads. The sample contains 540,000 or so distinct CDR3 sequences, about 43% of which appear only once. V was shortened by 3 bases and J by 5 bases, with 8 bases between the two germline ends. CDR1 and CDR2 (germline): SGHTA, FQGNSA. The CDR3 runs to 14 residues. Researchers barred patients who had uncontrolled infection, other autoimmune disease, pregnancy or lactation. The study's findings and limits: Ophthalmopathy onset followed model prediction by a median approximately 5.9 months. A model of 13 V-J features distinguished ophthalmopathy from stable hyperthyroidism. The majority of expanded thyroid clonotypes above 0.001 also appeared in blood.

About this clonotype: Its antigen is unknown.

The sequenced sample was peripheral blood or thyroid tissue (not recorded which). The receptor was isolated from an adult woman with Graves' disease, either hyperthyroidism or ophthalmopathy (not recorded which). The rearrangement links TRBV7-2 to TRBJ1-6; D gene uncertain. CDR3 bases: TGTGCCAGCAGCTTTCAAAGGGATAATTCACCCCTCCACTTT. Translation: CASSFQRDNSPLHF.